The sequence of this TCR beta chain was determined in a study of T cells in Graves' hyperthyroidism and ophthalmopathy. Whole-study findings and limits: Ophthalmopathy and stable hyperthyroidism were told apart by a 13 V-J model. Blood also showed most of the thyroid clonotypes that were expanded above 0.001.

Template material for amplifying TCR beta CDR3 regions consisted of RNA transcripts. Using the HTBI primer set, a first-round RT-PCR was run on the TCR CDR3. TCRdb redid the calling of the multiplex PCR reads with MiXCR, one entry per CDR3 protein. The table records a few hundred thousand distinct CDR3 sequences, about 20% of them present only once. Inclusion characteristics of ophthalmopathy patients comprised a Clinical Activity Score of at least 3, a NOSPECS grade of at least 4, and duration under 3 months. It was uncontrolled infection, other autoimmune disease, pregnancy or lactation that excluded patients. In this sample, this clonotype turned up a few times. Its antigen is undetermined. CDR1 is SGHVS, CDR2 FQNEAQ, per germline. Trimming stripped 5 bases from V and 7 bases from J, with 15 bases between. CDR3 length: 14 residues.

The clonotype comes from a woman aged 70 to 79 with Graves' ophthalmopathy. This sequence joins TRBV7-8 and TRBJ1-5; D remains ambiguous. Sequencing was carried out using blood. DNA of the CDR3: TGTGCCAGCAGCCTCGCTGATGGAGGGCAGCCCCAGCATTTT. It encodes CASSLADGGQPQHF.